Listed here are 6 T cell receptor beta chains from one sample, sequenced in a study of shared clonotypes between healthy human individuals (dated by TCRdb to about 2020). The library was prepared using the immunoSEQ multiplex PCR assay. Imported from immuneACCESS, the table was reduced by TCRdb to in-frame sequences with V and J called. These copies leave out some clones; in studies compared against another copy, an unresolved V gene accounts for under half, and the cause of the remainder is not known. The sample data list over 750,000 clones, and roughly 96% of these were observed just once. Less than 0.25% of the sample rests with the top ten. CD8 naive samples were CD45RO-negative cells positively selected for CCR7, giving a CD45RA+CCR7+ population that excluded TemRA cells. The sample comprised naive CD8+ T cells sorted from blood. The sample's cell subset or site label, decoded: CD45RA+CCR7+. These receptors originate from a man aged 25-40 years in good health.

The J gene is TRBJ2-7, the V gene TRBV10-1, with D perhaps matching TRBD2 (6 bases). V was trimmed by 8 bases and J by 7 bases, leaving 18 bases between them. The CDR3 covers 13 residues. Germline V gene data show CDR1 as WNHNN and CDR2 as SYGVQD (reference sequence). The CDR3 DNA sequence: TGCGCCAGCTCTGCGGGACCAGCCTTGGAGCAGTACTTC. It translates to CASSAGPALEQYF.

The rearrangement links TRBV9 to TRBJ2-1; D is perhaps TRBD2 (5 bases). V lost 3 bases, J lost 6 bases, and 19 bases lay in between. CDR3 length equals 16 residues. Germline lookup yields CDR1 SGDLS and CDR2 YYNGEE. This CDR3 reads CASSAYRGLGRNEQFF. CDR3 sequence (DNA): TGTGCCAGCAGCGCCTACCGGGGTTTGGGTCGCAATGAGCAGTTCTTC.

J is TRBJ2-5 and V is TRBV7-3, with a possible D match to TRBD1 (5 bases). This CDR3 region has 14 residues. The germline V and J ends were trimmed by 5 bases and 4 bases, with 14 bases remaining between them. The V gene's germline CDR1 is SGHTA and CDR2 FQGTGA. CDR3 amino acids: CASSQSGPTETQYF. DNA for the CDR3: TGTGCCAGCAGCCAGTCAGGGCCCACAGAGACCCAGTACTTC.

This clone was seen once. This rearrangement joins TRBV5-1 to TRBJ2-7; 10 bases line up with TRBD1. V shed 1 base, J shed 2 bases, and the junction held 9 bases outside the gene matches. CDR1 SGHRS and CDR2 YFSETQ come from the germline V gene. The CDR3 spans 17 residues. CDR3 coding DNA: TGCGCCAGCAGCTTGTATGGGACTGACAGGGGGCCCTACGAGCAGTACTTC. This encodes CASSLYGTDRGPYEQYF.

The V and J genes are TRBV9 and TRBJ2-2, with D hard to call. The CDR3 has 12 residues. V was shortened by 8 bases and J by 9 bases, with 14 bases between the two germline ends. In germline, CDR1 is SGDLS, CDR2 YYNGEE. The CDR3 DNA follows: TGTGCCAGTGGCGGCCCTCCCCGGGAGCTGTTTTTT. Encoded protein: CASGGPPRELFF. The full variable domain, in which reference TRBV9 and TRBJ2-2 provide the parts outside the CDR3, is DSGVTQTPKHLITATGQRVTLRCSPRSGDLSVYWYQQSLDQGLQFLIQYYNGEERAKGNILERFSAQQFPDLHSELNLSSLELGDSALYFCASGGPPRELFFGEGSRLTVL.

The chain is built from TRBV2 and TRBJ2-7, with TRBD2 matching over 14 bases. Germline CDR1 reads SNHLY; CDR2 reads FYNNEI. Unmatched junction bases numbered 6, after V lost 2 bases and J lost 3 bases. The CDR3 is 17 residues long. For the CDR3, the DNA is TGTGCCAGCAGTGAACAGGGGACTAGCGGGAGTCTCTACGAGCAGTACTTC. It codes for CASSEQGTSGSLYEQYF.